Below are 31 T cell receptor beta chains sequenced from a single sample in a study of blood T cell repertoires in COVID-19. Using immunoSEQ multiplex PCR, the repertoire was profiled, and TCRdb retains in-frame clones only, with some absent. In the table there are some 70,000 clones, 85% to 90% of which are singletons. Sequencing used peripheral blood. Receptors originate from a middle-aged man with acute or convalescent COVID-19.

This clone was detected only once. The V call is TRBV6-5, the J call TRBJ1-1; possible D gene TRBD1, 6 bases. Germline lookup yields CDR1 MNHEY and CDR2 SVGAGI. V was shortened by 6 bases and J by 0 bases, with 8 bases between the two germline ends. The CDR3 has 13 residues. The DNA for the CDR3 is TGTGCCAGCAGCCGACAGGTGAACACTGAAGCTTTCTTT. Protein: CASSRQVNTEAFF.

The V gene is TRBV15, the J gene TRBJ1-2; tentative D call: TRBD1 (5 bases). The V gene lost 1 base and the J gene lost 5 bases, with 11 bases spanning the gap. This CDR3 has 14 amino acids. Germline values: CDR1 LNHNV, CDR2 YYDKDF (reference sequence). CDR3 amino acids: CATSRAPGLYGYTF. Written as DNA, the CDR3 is TGTGCCACCAGCAGAGCACCGGGACTTTATGGCTACACCTTC. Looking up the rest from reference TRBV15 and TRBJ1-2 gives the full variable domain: DAMVIQNPRYQVTQFGKPVTLSCSQTLNHNVMYWYQQKSSQAPKLLFHYYDKDFNNEADTPDNFQSRRPNTSFCFLDIRSPGLGDTAMYLCATSRAPGLYGYTFGSGTRLTVV.

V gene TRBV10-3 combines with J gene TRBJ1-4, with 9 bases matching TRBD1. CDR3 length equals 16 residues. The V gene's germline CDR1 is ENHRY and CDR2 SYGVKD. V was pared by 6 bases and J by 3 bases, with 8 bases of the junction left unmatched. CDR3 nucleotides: TGTGCCATCAGGTCGGGACAGGGAGAATCTAATGAAAAACTGTTTTTT. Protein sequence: CAIRSGQGESNEKLFF.

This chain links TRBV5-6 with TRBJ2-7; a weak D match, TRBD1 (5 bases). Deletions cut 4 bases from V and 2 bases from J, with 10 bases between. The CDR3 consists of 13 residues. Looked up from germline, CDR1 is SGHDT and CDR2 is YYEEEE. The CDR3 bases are TGTGCCAGCAGCGCGGACATGGCCTACGAGCAGTACTTC. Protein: CASSADMAYEQYF.

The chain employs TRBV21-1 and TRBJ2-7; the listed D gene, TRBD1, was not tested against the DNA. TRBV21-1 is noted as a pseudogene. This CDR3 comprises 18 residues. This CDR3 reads CASSKRQGKVGERYEQYF. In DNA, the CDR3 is TGTGCCAGCAGCAAACGGCAGGGGAAAGTGGGAGAAAGGTACGAGCAGTACTTC.

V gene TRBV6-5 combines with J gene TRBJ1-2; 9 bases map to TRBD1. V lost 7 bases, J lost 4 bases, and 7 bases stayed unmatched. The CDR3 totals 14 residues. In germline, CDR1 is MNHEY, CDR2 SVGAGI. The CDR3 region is CASTHRGRGYGYTF. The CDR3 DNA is TGTGCCAGCACCCACAGGGGGCGCGGCTATGGCTACACCTTC.

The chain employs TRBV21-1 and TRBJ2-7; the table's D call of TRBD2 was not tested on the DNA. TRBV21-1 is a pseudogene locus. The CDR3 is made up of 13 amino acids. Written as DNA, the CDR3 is TGTGCCAGCACCTTGGGGACTAGCTGCGAGCAGTACTTC. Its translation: CASTLGTSCEQYF.

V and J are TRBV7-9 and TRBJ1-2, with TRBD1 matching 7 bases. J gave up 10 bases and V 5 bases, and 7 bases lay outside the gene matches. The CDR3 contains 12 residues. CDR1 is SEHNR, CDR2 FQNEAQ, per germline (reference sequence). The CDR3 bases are TGTGCCAGCAGCCCCACAGACAGGGACTACACCTTC. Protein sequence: CASSPTDRDYTF.

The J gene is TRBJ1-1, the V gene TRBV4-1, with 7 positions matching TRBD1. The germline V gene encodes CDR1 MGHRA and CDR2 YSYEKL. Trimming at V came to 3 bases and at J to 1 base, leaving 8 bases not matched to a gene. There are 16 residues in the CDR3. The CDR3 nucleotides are TGCGCCAGCAGCCAGAATCCGGGACAGACGAACACTGAAGCTTTCTTT. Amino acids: CASSQNPGQTNTEAFF.

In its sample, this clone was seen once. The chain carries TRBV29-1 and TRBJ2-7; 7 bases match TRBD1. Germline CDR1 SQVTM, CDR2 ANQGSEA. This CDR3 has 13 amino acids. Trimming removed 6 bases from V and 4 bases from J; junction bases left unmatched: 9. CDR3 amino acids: CSVTGTDHYEQYF. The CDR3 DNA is TGCAGCGTAACCGGGACAGATCATTACGAGCAGTACTTC.

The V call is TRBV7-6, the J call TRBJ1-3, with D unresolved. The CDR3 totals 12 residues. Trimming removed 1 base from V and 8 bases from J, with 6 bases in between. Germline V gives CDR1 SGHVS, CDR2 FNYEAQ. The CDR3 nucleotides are TGTGCCAGCAGCTTAGTTTCTGACACCATATATTTT. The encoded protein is CASSLVSDTIYF. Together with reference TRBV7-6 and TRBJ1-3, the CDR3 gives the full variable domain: GAGVSQSPRYKVTKRGQDVALRCDPISGHVSLYWYRQALGQGPEFLTYFNYEAQQDKSGLPNDRFSAERPEGSISTLTIQRTEQRDSAMYRCASSLVSDTIYFGEGSWLTVV.

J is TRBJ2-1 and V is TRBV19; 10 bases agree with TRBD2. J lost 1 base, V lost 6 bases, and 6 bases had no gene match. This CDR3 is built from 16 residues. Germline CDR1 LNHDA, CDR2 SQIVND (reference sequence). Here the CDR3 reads CASRPGLAESYNEQFF. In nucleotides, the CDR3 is TGTGCCAGTAGACCCGGACTAGCGGAATCCTACAATGAGCAGTTCTTC. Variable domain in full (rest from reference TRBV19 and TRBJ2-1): DGGITQSPKYLFRKEGQNVTLSCEQNLNHDAMYWYRQDPGQGLRLIYYSQIVNDFQKGDIAEGYSVSREKKESFPLTVTSAQKNPTAFYLCASRPGLAESYNEQFFGPGTRLTVL.

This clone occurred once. The CDR3: CASSTRDGGIGGKLFF. CDR3 sequence (DNA): TGTGCCAGCAGCACCCGGGACGGGGGGATTGGAGGAAAACTGTTTTTT. This chain joins TRBV3-1 (or the pseudogene TRBV3-2) and TRBJ1-4; possible D gene TRBD1, 5 bases. CDR1 LGHDT and CDR2 YNNKEL come from the germline V gene (reference sequence). V shed 5 bases and J shed 10 bases, with 23 bases lying between them. The CDR3 has 16 residues.

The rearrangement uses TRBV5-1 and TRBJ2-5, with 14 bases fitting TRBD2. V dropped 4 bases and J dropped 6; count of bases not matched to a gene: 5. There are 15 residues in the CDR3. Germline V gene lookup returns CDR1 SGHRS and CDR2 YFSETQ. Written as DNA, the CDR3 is TGCGCCAGCAGCCAAGGGACTAGCGGGAGTCAGACCCAGTACTTC. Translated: CASSQGTSGSQTQYF.

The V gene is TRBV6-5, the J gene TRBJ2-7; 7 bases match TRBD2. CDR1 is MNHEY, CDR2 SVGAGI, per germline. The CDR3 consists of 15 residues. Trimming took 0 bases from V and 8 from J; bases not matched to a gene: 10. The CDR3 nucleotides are TGTGCCAGCAGTTACTCCGGGACTACCGACCCGAAGCAGTACTTC. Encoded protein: CASSYSGTTDPKQYF.

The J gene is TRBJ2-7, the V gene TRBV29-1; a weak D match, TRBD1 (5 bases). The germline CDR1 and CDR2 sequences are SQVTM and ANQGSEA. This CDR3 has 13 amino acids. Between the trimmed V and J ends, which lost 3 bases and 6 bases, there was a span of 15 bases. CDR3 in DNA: TGCAGCGTTGAGGGTCAGGGCGGCGCCGAGCAGTACTTC. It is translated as CSVEGQGGAEQYF.

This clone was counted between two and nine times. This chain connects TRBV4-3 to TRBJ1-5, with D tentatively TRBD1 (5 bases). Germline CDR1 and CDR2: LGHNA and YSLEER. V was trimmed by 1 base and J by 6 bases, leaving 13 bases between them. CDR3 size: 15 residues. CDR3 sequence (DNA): TGCGCCAGCAGCCAAGTTCCAGGGATGGTTCAGCCCCAGCATTTT. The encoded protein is CASSQVPGMVQPQHF.

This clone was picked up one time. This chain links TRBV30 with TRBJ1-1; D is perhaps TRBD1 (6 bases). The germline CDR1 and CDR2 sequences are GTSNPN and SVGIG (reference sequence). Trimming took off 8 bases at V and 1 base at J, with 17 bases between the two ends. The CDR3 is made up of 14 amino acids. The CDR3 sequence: CATSYRAGNTEAFF. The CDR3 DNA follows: TGTGCCACAAGTTACAGGGCGGGGAACACTGAAGCTTTCTTT.

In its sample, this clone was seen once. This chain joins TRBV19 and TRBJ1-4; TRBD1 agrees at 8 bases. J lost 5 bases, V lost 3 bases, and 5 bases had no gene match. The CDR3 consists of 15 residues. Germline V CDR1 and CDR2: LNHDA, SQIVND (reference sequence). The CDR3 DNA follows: TGTGCCAGTAGTATCCAGGGGGCGATAAATGAAAAACTGTTTTTT. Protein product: CASSIQGAINEKLFF.

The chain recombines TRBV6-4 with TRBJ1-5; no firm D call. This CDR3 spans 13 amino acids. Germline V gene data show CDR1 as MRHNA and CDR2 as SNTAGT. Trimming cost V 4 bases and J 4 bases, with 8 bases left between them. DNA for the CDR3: TGTGCCAGCAGTGTCGGGGAAAATCAGCCCCAGCATTTT. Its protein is CASSVGENQPQHF.

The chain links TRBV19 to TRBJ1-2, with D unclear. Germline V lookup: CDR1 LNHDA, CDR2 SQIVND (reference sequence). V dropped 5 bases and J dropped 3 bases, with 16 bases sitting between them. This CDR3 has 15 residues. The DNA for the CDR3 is TGTGCCAGTAGTTCCCGAGGGTCTTCGGACTATGGCTACACCTTC. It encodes CASSSRGSSDYGYTF.

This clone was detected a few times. The CDR3 DNA reads as TGTGCCAGTAAAGCGGGAACTAGCTGGGGGCCCAATGAGCAGTTCTTC. It codes for CASKAGTSWGPNEQFF. V gene TRBV19 combines with J gene TRBJ2-1; the D gene is possibly TRBD2 (7 bases). Germline CDR1 is LNHDA and CDR2 is SQIVND (reference sequence). V was trimmed by 7 bases and J by 6 bases, leaving 22 bases between them. This CDR3 is built from 16 residues.

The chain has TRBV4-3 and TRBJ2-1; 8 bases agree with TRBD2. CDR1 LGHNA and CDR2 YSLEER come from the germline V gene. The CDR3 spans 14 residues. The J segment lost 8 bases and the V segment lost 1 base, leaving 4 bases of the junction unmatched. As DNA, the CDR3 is TGCGCCAGCAGCCAAGCGGGAGGGCCTCATGAGCAGTTCTTC. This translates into CASSQAGGPHEQFF.

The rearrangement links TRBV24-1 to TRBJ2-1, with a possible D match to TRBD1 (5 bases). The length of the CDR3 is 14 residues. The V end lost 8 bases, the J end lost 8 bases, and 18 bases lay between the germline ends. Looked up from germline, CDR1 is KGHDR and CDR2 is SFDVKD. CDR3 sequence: CATKPDNKLHEQFF. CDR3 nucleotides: TGTGCCACCAAACCGGACAACAAGTTACATGAGCAGTTCTTC.

For the CDR3, the DNA is TGTGCCTGGAAACCGGGACTAGCGGGATACGAGCAGTACTTC. The encoded protein is CAWKPGLAGYEQYF. The chain couples TRBV30 to TRBJ2-7; TRBD2 matches 13 bases. Germline V gene data show CDR1 as GTSNPN and CDR2 as SVGIG (reference sequence). The V and J ends lost 4 bases and 4 bases, in that order; junction bases with no gene match: 4. The CDR3 is made up of 14 amino acids.

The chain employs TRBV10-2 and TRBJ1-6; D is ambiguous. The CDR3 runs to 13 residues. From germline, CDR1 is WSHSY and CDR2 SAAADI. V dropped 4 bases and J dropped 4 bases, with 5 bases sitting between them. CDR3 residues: CASSGSYNSPLHF. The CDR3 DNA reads TGCGCCAGCAGTGGCAGTTATAATTCACCCCTCCACTTT.

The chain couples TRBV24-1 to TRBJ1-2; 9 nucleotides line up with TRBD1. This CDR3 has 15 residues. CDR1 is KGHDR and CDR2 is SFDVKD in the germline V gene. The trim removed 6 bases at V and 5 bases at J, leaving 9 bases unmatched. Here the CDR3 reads CATSSGTGLGYGYTF. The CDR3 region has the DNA TGTGCCACCAGTTCGGGGACAGGGCTTGGGTATGGCTACACCTTC.

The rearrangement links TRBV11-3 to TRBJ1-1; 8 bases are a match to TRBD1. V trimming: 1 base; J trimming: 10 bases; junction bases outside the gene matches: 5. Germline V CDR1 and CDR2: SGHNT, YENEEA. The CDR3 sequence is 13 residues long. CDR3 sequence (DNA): TGTGCCAGCAGCTTAGCAGGGGGCGCGTCAGCTTTCTTT. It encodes CASSLAGGASAFF.

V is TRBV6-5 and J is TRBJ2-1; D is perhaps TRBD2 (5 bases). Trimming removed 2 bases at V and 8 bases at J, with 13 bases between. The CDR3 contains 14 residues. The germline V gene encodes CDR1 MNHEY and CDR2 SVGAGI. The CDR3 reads CASSYVLGRDEQFF. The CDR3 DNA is TGTGCCAGCAGTTACGTACTCGGGCGGGATGAGCAGTTCTTC.

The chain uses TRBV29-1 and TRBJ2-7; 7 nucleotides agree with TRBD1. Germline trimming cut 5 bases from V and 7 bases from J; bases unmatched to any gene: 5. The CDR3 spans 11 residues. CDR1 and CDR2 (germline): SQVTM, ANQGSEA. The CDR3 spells CSVLGTDEQYF. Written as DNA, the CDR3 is TGCAGCGTTCTCGGGACAGATGAGCAGTACTTC.

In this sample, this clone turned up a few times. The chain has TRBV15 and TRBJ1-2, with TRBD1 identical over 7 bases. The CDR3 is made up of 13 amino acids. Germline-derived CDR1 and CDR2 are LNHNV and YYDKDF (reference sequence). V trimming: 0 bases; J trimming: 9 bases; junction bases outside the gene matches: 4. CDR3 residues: CATSRDRGESYTF. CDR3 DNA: TGTGCCACCAGCAGAGACAGGGGGGAGAGCTACACCTTC.